Presented here are 27 T cell receptor beta chains from one specimen sequenced in a study of OX40 agonist ivuxolimab in advanced cancers. Here immunoSEQ multiplex PCR was the method, and the copy in TCRdb shows in-frame clones only, minus some. This table has about 28,000 clones, around four fifths appearing once. Sequencing used CD4+ or CD8+ T cells sorted from blood, obtained in a trial of the OX40 agonist ivuxolimab. The receptors derive from an adult with an advanced solid tumor such as melanoma, head and neck, liver or kidney cancer.

The chain carries TRBV7-9 and TRBJ2-1, with D tentatively TRBD1 (6 bases). Trimming cost V 5 bases and J 7 bases, with 12 bases left between them. This CDR3 has 13 amino acids. The germline gives CDR1 SEHNR, CDR2 FQNEAQ (reference sequence). In DNA, the CDR3 is TGTGCCAGCAGCCTACAGGGTTGGAATGAGCAGTTCTTC. As protein: CASSLQGWNEQFF.

The rearrangement joins TRBV2 to TRBJ2-1; 10 positions match TRBD2. V was pared by 5 bases and J by 3 bases, with 1 base of the junction left unmatched. The CDR3 covers 14 residues. Germline CDR1 is SNHLY and CDR2 is FYNNEI. CDR3 protein: CASSSGGVYNEQFF. Here the CDR3 DNA reads TGTGCCAGCAGTAGCGGGGGGGTCTACAATGAGCAGTTCTTC.

The chain links TRBV4-2 to TRBJ2-2; possibly TRBD1 for D (5 bases). The ends were cut back, 7 bases at V and 0 bases at J, with 12 bases in the middle. CDR1 and CDR2 (germline): LGHNA, YNFKEQ. CDR3 size: 15 residues. The CDR3 region is CASTPAGSNTGELFF. The CDR3 bases are TGTGCCAGCACCCCGGCAGGGTCGAACACCGGGGAGCTGTTTTTT.

The gene calls are TRBV29-1 and TRBJ1-3; 7 positions agree with TRBD1. CDR1 SQVTM and CDR2 ANQGSEA come from the germline V gene. The CDR3 is made up of 15 amino acids. Trimming took 3 bases from V and 0 from J; bases not matched to a gene: 5. The CDR3 nucleotides are TGCAGCGTTGAGCGGGGGGACAGCTCTGGAAACACCATATATTTT. Amino acids: CSVERGDSSGNTIYF.

The chain recombines TRBV5-4 with TRBJ1-2; tentatively, D is TRBD1 (6 bases). The CDR3 extends over 14 amino acids. The V end was cut by 0 bases, the J end by 0 bases, with 6 bases between. The germline gives CDR1 SGHNT, CDR2 YYREEE (reference sequence). The CDR3 loop is CASSLDRANYGYTF. For the CDR3, the DNA is TGTGCCAGCAGCTTGGACAGGGCTAACTATGGCTACACCTTC.

The rearrangement links TRBV12-5 to TRBJ2-3; 9 positions agree with TRBD1. Germline values: CDR1 LGHNT, CDR2 FRNRAP. V shed 3 bases, J shed 5 bases, and the junction held 6 bases outside the gene matches. The CDR3 is 15 residues long. The CDR3 region is CASGLPDRGEDTQYF. The CDR3 nucleotides read TGTGCTAGTGGTTTACCGGACAGGGGTGAAGATACGCAGTATTTT.

The gene calls are TRBV7-8 and TRBJ1-1; possible D gene TRBD1, 5 bases. In germline, CDR1 is SGHVS, CDR2 FQNEAQ. The CDR3 runs to 14 residues. V lost 9 bases and J 0 bases, leaving 14 bases between the germline ends. The CDR3 DNA follows: TGTGCCAGTAGCCGGGGGGAAATGAACACTGAAGCTTTCTTT. As protein: CASSRGEMNTEAFF.

The chain is built from TRBV18 and TRBJ2-1; D gene ambiguous. Germline CDR1 is KGHSH and CDR2 is LQKENI. The V gene lost 0 bases and the J gene lost 5 bases, with 14 bases spanning the gap. The CDR3 spans 16 residues. CDR3 in DNA: TGTGCCAGCTCACCACCAGGGTCCCTTTGGAACAATGAGCAGTTCTTC. This encodes CASSPPGSLWNNEQFF.

This chain uses TRBV12-5 with TRBJ2-1; 9 bases match TRBD2. This CDR3 is 19 amino acids long. CDR1 LGHNT and CDR2 FRNRAP come from the germline V gene. The trim removed 0 bases at V and 4 bases at J, leaving 13 bases unmatched. For the CDR3, the DNA is TGTGCTAGTGGTTTGGTACGGGCCGACGGGACTAGCCTTTACAATGAGCAGTTCTTC. It encodes CASGLVRADGTSLYNEQFF.

The rearrangement joins TRBV4-1 to TRBJ2-3; 14 nucleotides align to TRBD2. Germline values: CDR1 MGHRA, CDR2 YSYEKL. V was clipped by 9 bases and J by 6 bases; unmatched bases: 8. CDR3 length: 15 residues. The DNA for the CDR3 is TGCGCCAGTAACGGACTAGCGGGGGGTGGGGATACGCAGTATTTT. This encodes CASNGLAGGGDTQYF.

This chain uses TRBV5-1 with TRBJ2-3; 11 bases align to TRBD2. In germline, CDR1 is SGHRS, CDR2 YFSETQ. The CDR3 has 16 amino acids. The J segment lost 4 bases and the V segment lost 2 bases, leaving 6 bases of the junction unmatched. This chain's CDR3 is CASSFPTSGVADTQYF. CDR3 nucleotide sequence: TGCGCCAGCAGCTTTCCGACTAGCGGGGTAGCAGATACGCAGTATTTT. The variable domain in full, with the rest retrieved from reference TRBV5-1 and TRBJ2-3, is KAGVTQTPRYLIKTRGQQVTLSCSPISGHRSVSWYQQTPGQGLQFLFEYFSETQRNKGNFPGRFSGRQFSNSRSEMNVSTLELGDSALYLCASSFPTSGVADTQYFGPGTRLTVL.

The genes are TRBV5-8 and TRBJ2-5; unclear D gene. CDR1 is SGHTS and CDR2 is YDEGEE in the germline V gene. V was trimmed by 1 base and J by 1 base, leaving 8 bases between them. The CDR3 covers 14 residues. CDR3 bases: TGTGCCAGCAGCTTGTCAGCCCCCCAAGAGACCCAGTACTTC. It is translated as CASSLSAPQETQYF.

The chain employs TRBV5-6 and TRBJ2-6; no firm D call. This CDR3 spans 17 amino acids. Germline V lookup: CDR1 SGHDT, CDR2 YYEEEE. V was clipped by 0 bases and J by 0 bases, with 10 bases between them. This CDR3 is CASSLVTVFSGANVLTF. In nucleotides, the CDR3 is TGTGCCAGCAGCTTGGTGACGGTATTCTCTGGGGCCAACGTCCTGACTTTC. Combining the CDR3 with reference TRBV5-6 and TRBJ2-6 gives the whole variable domain DAGVTQSPTHLIKTRGQQVTLRCSPKSGHDTVSWYQQALGQGPQFIFQYYEEEERQRGNFPDRFSGHQFPNYSSELNVNALLLGDSALYLCASSLVTVFSGANVLTFGAGSRLTVL.

V is TRBV6-5 and J is TRBJ2-7; 9 nucleotides agree with TRBD2. The ends lost 4 bases at V and 3 bases at J; junction bases unmatched: 4. Germline V gene data show CDR1 as MNHEY and CDR2 as SVGAGI. The CDR3 consists of 14 residues. The CDR3 spells CASSFSGGYYEQYF. In DNA form, the CDR3 reads TGTGCCAGCAGTTTCAGCGGGGGGTACTACGAGCAGTACTTC.

The chain is built from TRBV5-1 and TRBJ2-5; D unclear. CDR1 SGHRS and CDR2 YFSETQ come from the germline V gene. V shed 1 base and J shed 5 bases, with 9 bases lying between them. The length of the CDR3 is 13 residues. This chain's CDR3 is CASSLLSGETQYF. For the CDR3, the DNA is TGCGCCAGCAGCTTGCTCTCCGGGGAGACCCAGTACTTC.

V usage is TRBV7-3 and J usage is TRBJ1-2, with D uncertain. The CDR3 has 15 amino acids. V gave up 5 bases and J gave up 2 bases, with 15 bases separating them. Germline CDR1 is SGHTA and CDR2 is FQGTGA. The CDR3 spells CASSPEPYNNYGYTF. CDR3 sequence (DNA): TGTGCCAGCAGCCCAGAACCGTATAACAACTATGGCTACACCTTC.

This chain joins TRBV5-1 and TRBJ2-3, with D tentatively TRBD1 or TRBD2 (5 bases each). V gave up 2 bases and J gave up 1 base, with 14 bases separating them. Germline V gives CDR1 SGHRS, CDR2 YFSETQ. The CDR3 is made up of 16 amino acids. In DNA, the CDR3 is TGCGCCAGCAGCTTCGAGGGGATTACTCGCACAGATACGCAGTATTTT. It codes for CASSFEGITRTDTQYF.

The chain combines TRBV5-4 with TRBJ2-7, with D uncertain. Between the trimmed V and J ends, which lost 4 bases and 3 bases, there was a span of 8 bases. The CDR3 loop spans 12 amino acids. Germline-derived CDR1 and CDR2 are SGHNT and YYREEE (reference sequence). CDR3 loop: CASSADDYEQYF. The CDR3 DNA reads as TGTGCCAGCAGCGCGGACGACTACGAGCAGTACTTC.

V usage is TRBV18 and J usage is TRBJ2-1; TRBD2 matches 9 bases. Unmatched junction bases numbered 7, after V lost 4 bases and J lost 6 bases. CDR1 KGHSH and CDR2 LQKENI come from the germline V gene. The CDR3 is 15 amino acids. CDR3 in DNA: TGTGCCAGCTCACTCCGCGGGGGGGGTCCCAATGAGCAGTTCTTC. Translating gives CASSLRGGGPNEQFF.

This sequence joins TRBV6-5 and TRBJ2-3; D call uncertain. The CDR3 spans 14 residues. The germline V gene has CDR1 MNHEY and CDR2 SVGAGI. V gave up 5 bases and J gave up 2 bases, with 11 bases separating them. The CDR3 sequence: CASSNIGITDTQYF. CDR3 DNA sequence: TGTGCCAGCAGTAATATCGGAATCACAGATACGCAGTATTTT.

V is TRBV7-6 and J is TRBJ1-2; D possibly corresponds to TRBD1 (6 bases). The CDR3 covers 11 residues. V lost 10 bases and J 5 bases, leaving 11 bases between the germline ends. The germline V gene has CDR1 SGHVS and CDR2 FNYEAQ. The DNA of the CDR3 is TGTGCCACCGGGACACCTTATGGCTACACCTTC. It codes for CATGTPYGYTF.

This chain uses TRBV29-1 with TRBJ2-2; 7 bases fit TRBD2. CDR3 size: 14 residues. CDR1 and CDR2 (germline): SQVTM, ANQGSEA. V gave up 3 bases and J gave up 0 bases; unmatched junction bases: 1. The DNA for the CDR3 is TGCAGCGTTGAGGGAGGGGCGAACACCGGGGAGCTGTTTTTT. This sequence encodes CSVEGGANTGELFF.

The chain is built from TRBV9 and TRBJ2-3; 10 nucleotides agree with TRBD2. Germline assignment: CDR1 SGDLS and CDR2 YYNGEE. CDR3 length: 14 amino acids. Unmatched junction bases numbered 4, after V lost 7 bases and J lost 2 bases. For the CDR3, the DNA is TGTGCCAGCTCTAGCGGGGGACTCACAGATACGCAGTATTTT. Translating it yields CASSSGGLTDTQYF.

This clone is judged medium-sized. The chain has TRBV11-2 and TRBJ1-3, with unresolved D. Trimming removed 5 bases from V and 9 bases from J, with 14 bases in between. CDR1 and CDR2 (germline): SGHAT, FQNNGV. This CDR3 region has 13 residues. The CDR3 region is CASSGEGLATIYF. The CDR3, as DNA: TGTGCCAGCAGCGGGGAGGGCCTGGCCACCATATATTTT.

The chain has TRBV11-3 and TRBJ2-7, with 12 bases fitting TRBD1. The CDR3 is 15 residues long. Trimming at V came to 3 bases and at J to 5 bases, leaving 5 bases not matched to a gene. Per germline, CDR1 SGHNT and CDR2 YENEEA. The CDR3: CASSLGTGGPDEQYF. CDR3 DNA sequence: TGTGCCAGCAGCTTGGGGACAGGGGGCCCCGACGAGCAGTACTTC.

This clone was counted once. The genes are TRBV10-2 and TRBJ2-3, with D maybe TRBD1 (5 bases). Germline CDR1 and CDR2: WSHSY and SAAADI. The CDR3 length is 14 residues. Between the trimmed V and J ends, which lost 2 bases and 4 bases, there was a span of 10 bases. CDR3 nucleotides: TGCGCCAGCAGTGAGAATCGCAGGGCAGATACGCAGTATTTT. As protein: CASSENRRADTQYF.

This chain connects TRBV6-5 to TRBJ2-7; unclear D gene. The ends were cut back, 5 bases at V and 3 bases at J, with 8 bases in the middle. This CDR3 is 12 amino acids long. Per the germline V gene, CDR1 is MNHEY and CDR2 is SVGAGI. The CDR3 DNA is TGTGCCAGCAGTCCGGCCGTCTACGAGCAGTACTTC. Its protein is CASSPAVYEQYF.